This paragraph covers one TCR beta chain sequence. Its antigen remains unidentified. This record belongs to a study of shared clonotypes between healthy human individuals. General study results and limits: Clonotypes that were shared across a handful of donors made up approximately 5% of naive CD4 clonotypes.

Germline V lookup: CDR1 SNHLY, CDR2 FYNNEI. Between the trimmed V and J ends, which lost 3 bases and 1 base, there was a span of 7 bases. The CDR3 covers 14 residues. Only CD45RO-negative cells positively selected for CCR7 counted as naive CD8 cells, so terminally differentiated effector memory CD45RA+ cells were excluded. Repertoires were generated with immunoSEQ multiplex PCR, while TCRdb's copy carries only in-frame clones and drops some. The sample consists of roughly 2 million clones, about 95% of them appearing once. The sequence derives from a man younger than 35 in good health. The source material was naive CD8+ T cells sorted from blood. The V call is TRBV2, the J call TRBJ1-5; D remains unclear. The CDR3 DNA reads TGTGCCAGCAGTGACCCCGCGAGCAATCAGCCCCAGCATTTT. Its protein product is CASSDPASNQPQHF.